This T cell receptor beta chain was retrieved from a study of blood T cell repertoires in COVID-19. Study in general: Italy, Spain and the United States were the sources of the convalescent and acute COVID-19 samples. Nucleic acid was either cDNA or gDNA, and it came from T cells, B-cell-depleted T cells, or PBMCs.

Authors' analysis steps: Reference gene primer amplification gave nucleated cell count estimates. Sequencing used immunoSEQ multiplex PCR; TCRdb keeps in-frame clones, though not all of them. That table supplies the V and J calls and clone size; D and trimming were determined from the DNA. The sample lists around 160,000 clones; about 85% were seen once. Germline CDR1 WNHNN, CDR2 SYGVQD (reference sequence). The CDR3 loop spans 13 amino acids. J gave up 3 bases and V 4 bases, and 1 base lay outside the gene matches. The source is a man aged 18 to 30 with acute or convalescent COVID-19. The rearrangement links TRBV10-1 to TRBJ2-7; 9 bases fit TRBD1. Sequencing was performed on peripheral blood. For the CDR3, the DNA is TGCGCCAGCAGTGGGGGACAGGGCTACGAGCAGTACTTC. This gives the protein CASSGGQGYEQYF.